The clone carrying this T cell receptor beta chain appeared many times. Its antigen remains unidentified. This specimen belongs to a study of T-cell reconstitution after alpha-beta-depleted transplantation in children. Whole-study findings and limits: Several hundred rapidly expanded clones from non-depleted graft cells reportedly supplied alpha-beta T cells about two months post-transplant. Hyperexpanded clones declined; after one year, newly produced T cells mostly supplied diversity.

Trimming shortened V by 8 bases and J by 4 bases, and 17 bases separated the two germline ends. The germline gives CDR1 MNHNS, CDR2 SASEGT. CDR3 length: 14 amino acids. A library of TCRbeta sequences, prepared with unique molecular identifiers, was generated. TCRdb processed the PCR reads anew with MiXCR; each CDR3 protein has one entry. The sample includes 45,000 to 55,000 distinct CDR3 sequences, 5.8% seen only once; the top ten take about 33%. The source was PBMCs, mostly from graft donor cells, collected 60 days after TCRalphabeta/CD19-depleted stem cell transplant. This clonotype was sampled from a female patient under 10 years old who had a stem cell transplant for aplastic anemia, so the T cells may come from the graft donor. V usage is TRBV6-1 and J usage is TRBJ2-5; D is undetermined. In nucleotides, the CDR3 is TGTGCCAGCTTTGATCCCTGGTTTGGAGAGACCCAGTACTTC. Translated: CASFDPWFGETQYF.